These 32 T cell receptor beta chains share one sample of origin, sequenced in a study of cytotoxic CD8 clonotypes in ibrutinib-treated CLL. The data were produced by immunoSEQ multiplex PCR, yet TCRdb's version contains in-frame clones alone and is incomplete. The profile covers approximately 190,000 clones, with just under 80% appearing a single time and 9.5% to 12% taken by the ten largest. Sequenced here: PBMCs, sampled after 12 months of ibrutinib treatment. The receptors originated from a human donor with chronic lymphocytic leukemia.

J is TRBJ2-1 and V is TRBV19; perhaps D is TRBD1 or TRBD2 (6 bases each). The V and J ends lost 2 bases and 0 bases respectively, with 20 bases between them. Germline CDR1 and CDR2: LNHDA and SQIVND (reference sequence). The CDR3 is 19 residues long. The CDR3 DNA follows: TGTGCCAGTAGTATACAGGGGAGTCGGGGACTCTACTCCTACAATGAGCAGTTCTTC. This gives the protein CASSIQGSRGLYSYNEQFF.

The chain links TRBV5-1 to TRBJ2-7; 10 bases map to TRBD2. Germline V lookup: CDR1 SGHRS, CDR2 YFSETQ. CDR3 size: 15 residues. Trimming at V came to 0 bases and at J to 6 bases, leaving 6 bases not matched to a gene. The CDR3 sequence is CASSLDRLAGREQYF. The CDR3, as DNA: TGCGCCAGCAGCTTGGACCGACTAGCGGGCCGCGAGCAGTACTTC.

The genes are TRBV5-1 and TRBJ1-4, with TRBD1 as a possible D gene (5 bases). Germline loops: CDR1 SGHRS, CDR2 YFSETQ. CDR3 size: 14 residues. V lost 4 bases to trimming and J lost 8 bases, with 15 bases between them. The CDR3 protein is CASSPGQGGEKLFF. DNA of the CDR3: TGCGCCAGCAGCCCGGGGCAGGGTGGGGAAAAACTGTTTTTT.

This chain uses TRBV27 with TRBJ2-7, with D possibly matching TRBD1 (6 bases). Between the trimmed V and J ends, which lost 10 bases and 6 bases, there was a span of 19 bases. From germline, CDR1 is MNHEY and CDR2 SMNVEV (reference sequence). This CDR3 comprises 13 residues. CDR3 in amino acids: CAITWGQGCEQYF. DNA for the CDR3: TGTGCCATCACATGGGGGCAGGGTTGCGAGCAGTACTTC.

The CDR3 is CASSQGTSGGPSYNEQFF. The DNA for the CDR3 is TGTGCCAGCAGCCAAGGGACTAGCGGGGGGCCTTCCTACAATGAGCAGTTCTTC. The chain has TRBV14 and TRBJ2-1; 14 nucleotides line up with TRBD2. CDR1 and CDR2 from the germline V gene are SGHDN and FVKESK. The CDR3 sequence is 18 residues long. With V trimmed by 1 base and J by 1 base, 3 bases remained unmatched.

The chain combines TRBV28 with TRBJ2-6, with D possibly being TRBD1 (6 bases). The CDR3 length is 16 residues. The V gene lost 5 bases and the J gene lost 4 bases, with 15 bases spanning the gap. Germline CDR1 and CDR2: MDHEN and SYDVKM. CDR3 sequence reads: CASSRQGSRGANVLTF. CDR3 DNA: TGTGCCAGCAGTAGGCAGGGGTCGCGGGGGGCCAACGTCCTGACTTTC.

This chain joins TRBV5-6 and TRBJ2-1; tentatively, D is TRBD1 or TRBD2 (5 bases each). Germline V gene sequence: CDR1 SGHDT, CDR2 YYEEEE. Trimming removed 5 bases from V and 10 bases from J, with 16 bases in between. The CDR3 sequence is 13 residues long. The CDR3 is CASRRGGGFEQFF. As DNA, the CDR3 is TGTGCCAGCAGGAGGGGTGGCGGGTTCGAGCAGTTCTTC.

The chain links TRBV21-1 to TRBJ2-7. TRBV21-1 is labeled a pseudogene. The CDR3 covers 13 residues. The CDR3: CASSKGLYYEQYF. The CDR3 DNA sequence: TGTGCCAGCAGCAAGGGTTTGTACTACGAGCAGTACTTC.

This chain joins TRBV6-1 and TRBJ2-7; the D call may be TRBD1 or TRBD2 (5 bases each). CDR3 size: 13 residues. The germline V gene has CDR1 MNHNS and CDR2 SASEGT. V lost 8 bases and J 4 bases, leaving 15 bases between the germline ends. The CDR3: CASAEGSTYEQYF. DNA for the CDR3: TGTGCCAGCGCAGAGGGGAGTACGTACGAGCAGTACTTC.

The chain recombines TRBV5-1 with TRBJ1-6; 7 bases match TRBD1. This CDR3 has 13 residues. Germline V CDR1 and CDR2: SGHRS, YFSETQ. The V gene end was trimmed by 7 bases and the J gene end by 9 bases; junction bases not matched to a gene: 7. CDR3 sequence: CASHGQEGSPLHF. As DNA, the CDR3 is TGCGCCAGCCATGGACAGGAGGGTTCACCCCTCCACTTT.

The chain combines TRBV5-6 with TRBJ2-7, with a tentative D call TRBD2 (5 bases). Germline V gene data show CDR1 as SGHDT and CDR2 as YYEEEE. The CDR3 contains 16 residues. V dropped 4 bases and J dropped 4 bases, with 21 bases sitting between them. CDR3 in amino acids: CASSPLGVLVGYEQYF. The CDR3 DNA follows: TGTGCCAGCAGCCCATTGGGAGTTCTGGTTGGATACGAGCAGTACTTC.

In DNA form, the CDR3 reads TGTGCCAGCAGTTTTCTCGGGGAGCTGTTTTTT. It specifies CASSFLGELFF. The rearrangement uses TRBV28 and TRBJ2-2; D gene ambiguous. This CDR3 is built from 11 residues. Per germline, CDR1 MDHEN and CDR2 SYDVKM. V was shortened by 3 bases and J by 7 bases, with 3 bases between the two germline ends.

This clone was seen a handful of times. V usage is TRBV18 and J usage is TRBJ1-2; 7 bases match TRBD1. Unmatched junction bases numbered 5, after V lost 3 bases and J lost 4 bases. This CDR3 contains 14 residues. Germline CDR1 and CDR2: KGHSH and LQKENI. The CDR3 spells CASSPPDRAYGYTF. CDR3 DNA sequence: TGTGCCAGCTCACCCCCCGACAGGGCCTATGGCTACACCTTC.

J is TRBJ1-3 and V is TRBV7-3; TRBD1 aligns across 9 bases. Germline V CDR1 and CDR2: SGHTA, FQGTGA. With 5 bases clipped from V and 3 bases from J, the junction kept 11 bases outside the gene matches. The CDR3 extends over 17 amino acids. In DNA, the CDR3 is TGTGCCAGCAGCCCTCGGACAGGGGAAGTCGGTGGAAACACCATATATTTT. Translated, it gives CASSPRTGEVGGNTIYF. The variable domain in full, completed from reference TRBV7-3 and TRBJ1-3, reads GAGVSQTPSNKVTEKGKYVELRCDPISGHTALYWYRQSLGQGPEFLIYFQGTGAADDSGLPNDRFFAVRPEGSVSTLKIQRTERGDSAVYLCASSPRTGEVGGNTIYFGEGSWLTVV.

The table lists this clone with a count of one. CDR3 protein: CASSYSTGYPYNEQFF. The CDR3 bases are TGTGCCAGCAGTTACTCGACAGGTTACCCCTACAATGAGCAGTTCTTC. This chain connects TRBV6-5 to TRBJ2-1; D is perhaps TRBD1 (6 bases). Trimming took off 0 bases at V and 2 bases at J, with 11 bases between the two ends. Per the germline V gene, CDR1 is MNHEY and CDR2 is SVGAGI. The CDR3 is made up of 16 amino acids.

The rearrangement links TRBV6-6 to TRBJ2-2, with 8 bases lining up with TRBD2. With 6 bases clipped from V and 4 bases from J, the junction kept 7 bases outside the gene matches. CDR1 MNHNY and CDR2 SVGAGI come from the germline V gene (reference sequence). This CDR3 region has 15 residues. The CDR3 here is CASSPGRDPTGELFF. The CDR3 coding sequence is TGTGCCAGCAGCCCCGGGAGGGATCCCACCGGGGAGCTGTTTTTT.

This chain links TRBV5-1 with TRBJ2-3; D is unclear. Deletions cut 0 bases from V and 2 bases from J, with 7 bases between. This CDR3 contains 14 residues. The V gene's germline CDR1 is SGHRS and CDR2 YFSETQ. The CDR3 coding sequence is TGCGCCAGCAGCTTGGTGGCGACCACAGATACGCAGTATTTT. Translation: CASSLVATTDTQYF.

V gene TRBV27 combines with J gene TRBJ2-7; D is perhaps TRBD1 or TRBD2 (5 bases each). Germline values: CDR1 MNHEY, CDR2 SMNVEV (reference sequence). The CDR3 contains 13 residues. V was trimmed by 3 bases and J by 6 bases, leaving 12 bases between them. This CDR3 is CASSLGTLSEQYF. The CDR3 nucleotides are TGTGCCAGCAGTTTGGGGACGTTGAGCGAGCAGTACTTC.

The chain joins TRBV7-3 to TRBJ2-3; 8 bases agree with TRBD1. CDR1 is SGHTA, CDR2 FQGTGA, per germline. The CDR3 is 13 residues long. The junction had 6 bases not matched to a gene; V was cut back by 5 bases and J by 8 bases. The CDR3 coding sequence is TGTGCCAGCAGCCCACGACAGGGGTTTACGCAGTATTTT. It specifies CASSPRQGFTQYF.

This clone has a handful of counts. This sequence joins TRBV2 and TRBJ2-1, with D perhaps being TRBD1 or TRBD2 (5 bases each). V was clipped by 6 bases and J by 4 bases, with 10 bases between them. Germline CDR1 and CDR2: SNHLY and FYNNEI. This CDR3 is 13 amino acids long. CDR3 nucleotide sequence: TGTGCCAGCAGCCGGGACCAGTACAATGAGCAGTTCTTC. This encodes CASSRDQYNEQFF.

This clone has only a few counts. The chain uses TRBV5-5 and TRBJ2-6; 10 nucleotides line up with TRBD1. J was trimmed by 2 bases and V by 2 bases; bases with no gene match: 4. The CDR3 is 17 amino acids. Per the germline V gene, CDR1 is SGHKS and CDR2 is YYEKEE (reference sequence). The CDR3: CASSFGTGAAGANVLTF. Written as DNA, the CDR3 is TGTGCCAGCAGCTTTGGGACAGGGGCTGCTGGGGCCAACGTCCTGACTTTC.

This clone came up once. As DNA, the CDR3 is TGTGCCAGTAGTATAAAAGAAGGATATGGCTACACCTTC. Residues: CASSIKEGYGYTF. The rearrangement joins TRBV19 to TRBJ1-2; D is unresolved. The CDR3 sequence is 13 residues long. Trimming pared 2 bases from V and 5 bases from J, leaving 9 bases between. Germline values: CDR1 LNHDA, CDR2 SQIVND (reference sequence).

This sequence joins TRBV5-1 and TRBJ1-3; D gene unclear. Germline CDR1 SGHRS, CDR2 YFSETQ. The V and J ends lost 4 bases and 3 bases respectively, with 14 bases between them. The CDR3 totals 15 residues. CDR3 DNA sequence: TGCGCCAGCAGCCCCGGGAACCAAGGTGGAAACACCATATATTTT. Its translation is CASSPGNQGGNTIYF.

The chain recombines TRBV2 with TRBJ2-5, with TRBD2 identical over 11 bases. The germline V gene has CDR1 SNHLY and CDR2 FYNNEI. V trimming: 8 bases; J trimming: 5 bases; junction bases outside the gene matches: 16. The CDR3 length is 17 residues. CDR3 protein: CASAPLAGGPELETQYF. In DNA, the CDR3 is TGTGCCAGCGCTCCTTTAGCGGGGGGGCCGGAGTTGGAGACCCAGTACTTC. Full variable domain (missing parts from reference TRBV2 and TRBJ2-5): EPEVTQTPSHQVTQMGQEVILRCVPISNHLYFYWYRQILGQKVEFLVSFYNNEISEKSEIFDDQFSVERPDGSNFTLKIRSTKLEDSAMYFCASAPLAGGPELETQYFGPGTRLLVL.

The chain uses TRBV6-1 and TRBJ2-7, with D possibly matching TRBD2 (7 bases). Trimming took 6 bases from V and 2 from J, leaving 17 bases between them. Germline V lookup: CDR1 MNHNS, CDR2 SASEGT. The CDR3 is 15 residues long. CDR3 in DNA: TGTGCCAGCAGGTATCCCGGGGGGACAACCTACGAGCAGTACTTC. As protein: CASRYPGGTTYEQYF.

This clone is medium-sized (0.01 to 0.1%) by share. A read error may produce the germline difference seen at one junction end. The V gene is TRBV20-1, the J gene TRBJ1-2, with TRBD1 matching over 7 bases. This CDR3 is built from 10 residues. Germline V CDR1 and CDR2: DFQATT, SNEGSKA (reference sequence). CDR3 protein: CRATGDGYTF. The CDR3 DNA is TGCAGGGCTACAGGGGATGGCTACACCTTC.

The CDR3 region is CASSDRGDTQYF. The CDR3 DNA is TGTGCCAGCAGCGACAGGGGAGATACGCAGTATTTT. The genes are TRBV2 and TRBJ2-3; 8 bases map to TRBD1. Germline V gives CDR1 SNHLY, CDR2 FYNNEI. Trimming took 6 bases from V and 5 from J; bases not matched to a gene: 1. This CDR3 has 12 amino acids.

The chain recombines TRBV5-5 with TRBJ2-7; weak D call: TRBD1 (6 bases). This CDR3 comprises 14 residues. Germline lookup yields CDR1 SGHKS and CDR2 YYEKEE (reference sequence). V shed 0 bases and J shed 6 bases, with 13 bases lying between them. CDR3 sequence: CASSLEQGRLEQYF. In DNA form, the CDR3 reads TGTGCCAGCAGCTTGGAACAGGGTCGACTCGAGCAGTACTTC.

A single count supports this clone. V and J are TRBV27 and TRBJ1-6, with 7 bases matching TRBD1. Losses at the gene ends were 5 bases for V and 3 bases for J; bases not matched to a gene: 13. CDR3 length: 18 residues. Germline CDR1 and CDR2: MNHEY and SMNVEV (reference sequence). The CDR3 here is CASSPPFTGDGYNSPLHF. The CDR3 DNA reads TGTGCCAGCAGTCCCCCCTTCACAGGGGACGGCTATAATTCACCCCTCCACTTT.

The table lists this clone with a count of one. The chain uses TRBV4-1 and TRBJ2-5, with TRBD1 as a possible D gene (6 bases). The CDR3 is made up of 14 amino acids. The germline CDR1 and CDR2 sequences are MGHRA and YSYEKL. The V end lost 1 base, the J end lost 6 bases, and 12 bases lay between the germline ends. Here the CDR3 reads CASSQGVGHQTQYF. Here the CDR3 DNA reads TGCGCCAGCAGCCAAGGAGTGGGACACCAGACCCAGTACTTC.

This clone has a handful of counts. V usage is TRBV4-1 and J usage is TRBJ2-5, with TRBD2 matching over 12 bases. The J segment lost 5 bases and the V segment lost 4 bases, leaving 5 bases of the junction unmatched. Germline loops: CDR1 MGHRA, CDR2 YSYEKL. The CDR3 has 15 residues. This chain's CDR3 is CASSRKTSGGETQYF. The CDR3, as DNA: TGCGCCAGCAGCCGGAAAACTAGCGGGGGGGAGACCCAGTACTTC.

As DNA, the CDR3 is TGTGCCAGCAGTTTATCGGGGACAGTCAACTATGGCTACACCTTC. Amino acids: CASSLSGTVNYGYTF. The chain recombines TRBV27 with TRBJ1-2, with 7 bases fitting TRBD1. CDR1 is MNHEY, CDR2 SMNVEV, per germline (reference sequence). CDR3 size: 15 residues. With V trimmed by 0 bases and J by 2 bases, 3 bases remained unmatched.